The 30 T cell receptor beta chains given below trace back to one sample, sequenced in a study of cytomegalovirus exposure and HLA in healthy donors. PCR was performed using 60 Vbeta and 13 Jbeta primers. Only in-frame clones appear in the TCRdb table, and some are missing; sequencing was by immunoSEQ multiplex PCR. Altogether over 150,000 clones are present, roughly 82% being singletons, with the ten largest covering around 10%. Source material: PBMCs. All receptors come from a man aged 50-59 years in good health and CMV-seropositive.

The V gene is TRBV10-2, the J gene TRBJ1-1; a possible D gene is TRBD1 (6 bases). The V end lost 2 bases, the J end lost 0 bases, and 10 bases lay between the germline ends. The CDR3 runs 15 residues. Per germline, CDR1 WSHSY and CDR2 SAAADI. CDR3: CASSENQGMNTEAFF. The CDR3 DNA reads as TGCGCCAGCAGTGAGAATCAGGGGATGAACACTGAAGCTTTCTTT.

This chain links TRBV5-6 with TRBJ2-5, with TRBD1 matching 10 bases. Germline V gives CDR1 SGHDT, CDR2 YYEEEE. Germline trimming cut 2 bases from V and 2 bases from J; bases unmatched to any gene: 3. This CDR3 spans 15 amino acids. CDR3 in amino acids: CASSLPGQGQETQYF. Written as DNA, the CDR3 is TGTGCCAGCAGCTTACCGGGACAGGGGCAAGAGACCCAGTACTTC. Looking up the rest from reference TRBV5-6 and TRBJ2-5 gives the full variable domain: DAGVTQSPTHLIKTRGQQVTLRCSPKSGHDTVSWYQQALGQGPQFIFQYYEEEERQRGNFPDRFSGHQFPNYSSELNVNALLLGDSALYLCASSLPGQGQETQYFGPGTRLLVL.

This chain connects TRBV11-3 to TRBJ2-3, with 9 positions matching TRBD1. Germline V gives CDR1 SGHNT, CDR2 YENEEA. The CDR3 has 18 amino acids. V trimming: 1 base; J trimming: 6 bases; junction bases outside the gene matches: 14. The DNA for the CDR3 is TGTGCCAGCAGCTTAGGAGCTGCCGGGACAGGGTTTTTGGATACGCAGTATTTT. It codes for CASSLGAAGTGFLDTQYF.

Details on this clone: This CDR3 is also generated by other DNA sequences in the sample. The chain joins TRBV6-1 to TRBJ2-1, with TRBD1 matching 10 bases. V shed 3 bases and J 5 bases; nucleotides not matched to a gene: 7. Germline values: CDR1 MNHNS, CDR2 SASEGT. The CDR3 extends over 16 amino acids. CDR3 region: CASSESDRGFDNEQFF. CDR3 sequence (DNA): TGTGCCAGCAGTGAGTCGGACAGGGGGTTCGACAATGAGCAGTTCTTC.

J is TRBJ2-6 and V is TRBV11-2; 10 bases fit TRBD1. J was trimmed by 1 base and V by 6 bases; bases with no gene match: 6. From germline, CDR1 is SGHAT and CDR2 FQNNGV. This CDR3 has 17 residues. The chain's CDR3 is CASRSRDRGSGANVLTF. Here the CDR3 DNA reads TGTGCCAGCAGGTCCCGGGACAGGGGATCTGGGGCCAACGTCCTGACTTTC.

The CDR3 nucleotides read TGTGCCAGCAGCTTATCCAGCGGGTACAATGAGCAGTTCTTC. It yields the protein CASSLSSGYNEQFF. The genes are TRBV7-9 and TRBJ2-1; weak D call: TRBD2 (6 bases). The V gene's germline CDR1 is SEHNR and CDR2 FQNEAQ (reference sequence). The CDR3 has 14 residues. V dropped 2 bases and J dropped 4 bases, with 9 bases sitting between them.

This chain joins TRBV6-5 and TRBJ1-4; 7 bases map to TRBD1. Germline CDR1 MNHEY, CDR2 SVGAGI. The CDR3 contains 14 residues. With 6 bases clipped from V and 8 bases from J, the junction kept 9 bases outside the gene matches. CDR3 sequence: CASRSSGQREKLFF. CDR3 in DNA: TGTGCCAGCAGATCCTCGGGACAGCGAGAAAAACTGTTTTTT.

CDR3 in DNA: TGTGCCAGCCAAGCCACCTACGAGCAGTACTTC. Protein: CASQATYEQYF. The chain links TRBV28 to TRBJ2-7; D gene ambiguous. In germline, CDR1 is MDHEN, CDR2 SYDVKM. The CDR3 loop spans 11 amino acids. V was pared by 8 bases and J by 2 bases, with 7 bases between.

V usage is TRBV5-6 and J usage is TRBJ2-5; 10 nucleotides agree with TRBD1. The CDR3 covers 15 residues. The germline gives CDR1 SGHDT, CDR2 YYEEEE. J was trimmed by 5 bases and V by 0 bases; bases with no gene match: 4. The CDR3 is CASSLATGGTETQYF. In nucleotides, the CDR3 is TGTGCCAGCAGCTTGGCGACAGGGGGCACTGAGACCCAGTACTTC.

The chain has TRBV4-3 and TRBJ1-4, with 11 nucleotides matching TRBD1. In germline, CDR1 is LGHNA, CDR2 YSLEER. Losses at the gene ends were 4 bases for V and 6 bases for J; bases not matched to a gene: 4. The CDR3 sequence is 15 residues long. CDR3 protein: CASSPDRGRDEKLFF. Here the CDR3 DNA reads TGCGCCAGCAGCCCGGACAGGGGGCGGGATGAAAAACTGTTTTTT.

V is TRBV7-9 and J is TRBJ2-5, with TRBD2 matching over 13 bases. The CDR3 is 16 residues long. The J segment lost 5 bases and the V segment lost 5 bases, leaving 8 bases of the junction unmatched. Germline lookup yields CDR1 SEHNR and CDR2 FQNEAQ (reference sequence). The CDR3: CASSPEGLAGLETQYF. Written as DNA, the CDR3 is TGTGCCAGCAGCCCGGAGGGACTAGCGGGATTGGAGACCCAGTACTTC.

Comment on this clone: The same CDR3 arises from other DNA sequences in this sample as well. The chain couples TRBV7-9 to TRBJ2-7, with 10 bases matching TRBD2. Germline values: CDR1 SEHNR, CDR2 FQNEAQ (reference sequence). Trimming cost V 5 bases and J 1 base; bases outside gene matches: 2. The CDR3 totals 14 residues. The CDR3 loop reads CASSPGLASYEQYF. CDR3 DNA sequence: TGTGCCAGCAGCCCGGGACTAGCGTCCTACGAGCAGTACTTC.

For the CDR3, the DNA is TGTGCCAGCAGCTTAGCCCCCCGGGGGGGGAGGAGCACTGAAGCTTTCTTT. Amino acids: CASSLAPRGGRSTEAFF. V gene TRBV11-2 combines with J gene TRBJ1-1; D possibly corresponds to TRBD1 (5 bases). The CDR3 spans 17 residues. V gave up 1 base and J gave up 4 bases, with 19 bases separating them. Germline loops: CDR1 SGHAT, CDR2 FQNNGV.

The chain couples TRBV28 to TRBJ1-2; TRBD1 matches at 9 bases. The CDR3 runs 13 residues. Germline V gene lookup returns CDR1 MDHEN and CDR2 SYDVKM. After removal of 10 bases from V and 5 bases from J, the junction contained 8 bases not matched to a gene. The DNA for the CDR3 is TGTGCCATCCCGGGACAGGGCCCTTATGGCTACACCTTC. Translated, it gives CAIPGQGPYGYTF.

J is TRBJ1-4 and V is TRBV9, with D uncertain. The CDR3 length is 15 residues. Trimming pared 4 bases from V and 3 bases from J, leaving 13 bases between. CDR1 SGDLS and CDR2 YYNGEE come from the germline V gene. In DNA, the CDR3 is TGTGCCAGCAGCATTTCAGGTTCGTCTAATGAAAAACTGTTTTTT. It yields the protein CASSISGSSNEKLFF. The variable domain in full, completed from reference TRBV9 and TRBJ1-4, reads DSGVTQTPKHLITATGQRVTLRCSPRSGDLSVYWYQQSLDQGLQFLIQYYNGEERAKGNILERFSAQQFPDLHSELNLSSLELGDSALYFCASSISGSSNEKLFFGSGTQLSVL.

DNA of the CDR3: TGTGCCAGCAGCTTCGGGCAGGGGGCTTACAATGAGCAGTTCTTC. Protein: CASSFGQGAYNEQFF. The chain recombines TRBV7-3 with TRBJ2-1, with 8 positions matching TRBD1. With 3 bases clipped from V and 4 bases from J, the junction kept 5 bases outside the gene matches. CDR1 is SGHTA and CDR2 is FQGTGA in the germline V gene. The CDR3 runs to 15 residues.

This clone has just one count. This sequence joins TRBV2 and TRBJ2-3; TRBD1 aligns across 10 bases. Germline-derived CDR1 and CDR2 are SNHLY and FYNNEI. The junction had 7 bases not matched to a gene; V was cut back by 3 bases and J by 7 bases. The CDR3 covers 15 residues. CDR3 nucleotides: TGTGCCAGCAGTGATTGGACAGGGGGAGGAAATACGCAGTATTTT. This encodes CASSDWTGGGNTQYF.

The V and J genes are TRBV19 and TRBJ1-5; 11 nucleotides align to TRBD1. The CDR3 spans 14 residues. The J segment lost 7 bases and the V segment lost 7 bases, leaving 6 bases of the junction unmatched. The V gene's germline CDR1 is LNHDA and CDR2 SQIVND (reference sequence). Here the CDR3 reads CASTGTGGKQPQHF. In DNA, the CDR3 is TGTGCCAGTACCGGGACAGGGGGAAAGCAGCCCCAGCATTTT. Full variable domain (missing parts from reference TRBV19 and TRBJ1-5): DGGITQSPKYLFRKEGQNVTLSCEQNLNHDAMYWYRQDPGQGLRLIYYSQIVNDFQKGDIAEGYSVSREKKESFPLTVTSAQKNPTAFYLCASTGTGGKQPQHFGDGTRLSIL.

The chain uses TRBV5-1 and TRBJ2-7; TRBD2 matches 8 bases. Germline V lookup: CDR1 SGHRS, CDR2 YFSETQ. Germline trimming cut 2 bases from V and 0 bases from J; bases unmatched to any gene: 7. This CDR3 has 16 residues. CDR3 in amino acids: CASSFGAGTSSYEQYF. In nucleotides, the CDR3 is TGCGCCAGCAGCTTTGGGGCCGGGACTAGCTCCTACGAGCAGTACTTC.

This clone was picked up a small number of times. CDR3 nucleotide sequence: TGCGCCAGCAGCCAAGATGCGCAGGGGTGGGCCTACGAGCAGTACTTC. This translates into CASSQDAQGWAYEQYF. This rearrangement joins TRBV4-3 to TRBJ2-7; the D gene is possibly TRBD1 (6 bases). V lost 0 bases and J lost 2, with 14 bases in between. The germline CDR1 and CDR2 sequences are LGHNA and YSLEER. The CDR3 runs 16 residues.

The rearrangement uses TRBV29-1 and TRBJ2-1, with 14 bases aligning to TRBD2. With V trimmed by 5 bases and J by 6 bases, 3 bases remained unmatched. The CDR3 spans 14 residues. The germline V gene encodes CDR1 SQVTM and CDR2 ANQGSEA. The CDR3 DNA reads TGCAGCGTTCGACTAGCGGGAGGGCCCAATGAGCAGTTCTTC. The encoded protein is CSVRLAGGPNEQFF.

The rearrangement uses TRBV18 and TRBJ2-5; D is unclear. The V end was cut by 2 bases, the J end by 4 bases, with 8 bases between. The CDR3 is 13 amino acids. Germline V CDR1 and CDR2: KGHSH, LQKENI. The CDR3 nucleotides read TGTGCCAGCTCACCAAGTGGTAGAGAGACCCAGTACTTC. As protein: CASSPSGRETQYF. Combining the CDR3 with reference TRBV18 and TRBJ2-5 gives the whole variable domain NAGVMQNPRHLVRRRGQEARLRCSPMKGHSHVYWYRQLPEEGLKFMVYLQKENIIDESGMPKERFSAEFPKEGPSILRIQQVVRGDSAAYFCASSPSGRETQYFGPGTRLLVL.

J is TRBJ2-1 and V is TRBV6-1; TRBD2 aligns across 8 bases. The trim removed 5 bases at V and 16 bases at J, leaving 7 bases unmatched. CDR1 MNHNS and CDR2 SASEGT come from the germline V gene. The CDR3 covers 11 residues. This chain's CDR3 is CASSPGTRGFF. CDR3 nucleotide sequence: TGTGCCAGCAGTCCCGGGACTAGAGGCTTCTTC.

The chain links TRBV6-4 to TRBJ1-5, with 7 nucleotides matching TRBD1. The CDR3 loop spans 19 amino acids. Trimming removed 2 bases from V and 2 bases from J; junction bases left unmatched: 15. CDR1 MRHNA and CDR2 SNTAGT come from the germline V gene. The CDR3 sequence: CASSDGRDSTLYGNQPQHF. DNA of the CDR3: TGTGCCAGCAGTGACGGACGGGACAGTACCCTTTATGGCAATCAGCCCCAGCATTTT.

The chain uses TRBV6-5 and TRBJ2-1, with 12 positions matching TRBD2. J was trimmed by 10 bases and V by 8 bases; bases with no gene match: 9. The CDR3 runs 14 residues. Germline CDR1 is MNHEY and CDR2 is SVGAGI. Here the CDR3 DNA reads TGTGCCAGCCGAAGACTAGCGGGAGCAGAAGAGCAGTTCTTC. Residues: CASRRLAGAEEQFF.

CDR3 bases: TGTGCCAGCAGCCACGACAGGGTAGCTAACTATGGCTACACCTTC. Protein: CASSHDRVANYGYTF. The chain recombines TRBV7-9 with TRBJ1-2, with 7 nucleotides matching TRBD1. J was trimmed by 0 bases and V by 5 bases; bases with no gene match: 6. Germline V CDR1 and CDR2: SEHNR, FQNEAQ (reference sequence). The CDR3 length is 15 residues.

V and J are TRBV5-6 and TRBJ1-1; D is uncertain. Germline CDR1 and CDR2: SGHDT and YYEEEE. The CDR3 consists of 16 residues. The V gene lost 0 bases and the J gene lost 6 bases, with 18 bases spanning the gap. The CDR3 DNA reads TGTGCCAGCAGCTTGGGGAGGGAGAGGGCCGCCGCTGAAGCTTTCTTT. Protein sequence: CASSLGRERAAAEAFF. The full variable domain, in which reference TRBV5-6 and TRBJ1-1 provide the parts outside the CDR3, is DAGVTQSPTHLIKTRGQQVTLRCSPKSGHDTVSWYQQALGQGPQFIFQYYEEEERQRGNFPDRFSGHQFPNYSSELNVNALLLGDSALYLCASSLGRERAAAEAFFGQGTRLTVV.

This chain connects TRBV2 to TRBJ2-1; a weak D match, TRBD1 (5 bases). Trimming pared 1 base from V and 15 bases from J, leaving 10 bases between. Germline-derived CDR1 and CDR2 are SNHLY and FYNNEI. This CDR3 region has 11 residues. The CDR3: CASSEGPRGFF. CDR3 DNA: TGTGCCAGCAGTGAAGGGCCTAGGGGGTTCTTC.

The chain joins TRBV6-1 to TRBJ1-2, with D possibly matching TRBD1 (6 bases). The V gene's germline CDR1 is MNHNS and CDR2 SASEGT. The CDR3 has 13 amino acids. Trimming pared 7 bases from V and 4 bases from J, leaving 13 bases between. CDR3 DNA: TGTGCCAGCAAAGTGACAGGCTTCTATGGCTACACCTTC. This codes for CASKVTGFYGYTF.

This chain joins TRBV5-4 and TRBJ2-7; TRBD1 aligns across 7 bases. Germline V gene data show CDR1 as SGHNT and CDR2 as YYREEE (reference sequence). The CDR3 totals 13 residues. Trimming at V came to 7 bases and at J to 1 base, leaving 5 bases not matched to a gene. Here the CDR3 DNA reads TGTGCCAGCCTTGGGACAGATTCCTACGAGCAGTACTTC. Translation: CASLGTDSYEQYF.